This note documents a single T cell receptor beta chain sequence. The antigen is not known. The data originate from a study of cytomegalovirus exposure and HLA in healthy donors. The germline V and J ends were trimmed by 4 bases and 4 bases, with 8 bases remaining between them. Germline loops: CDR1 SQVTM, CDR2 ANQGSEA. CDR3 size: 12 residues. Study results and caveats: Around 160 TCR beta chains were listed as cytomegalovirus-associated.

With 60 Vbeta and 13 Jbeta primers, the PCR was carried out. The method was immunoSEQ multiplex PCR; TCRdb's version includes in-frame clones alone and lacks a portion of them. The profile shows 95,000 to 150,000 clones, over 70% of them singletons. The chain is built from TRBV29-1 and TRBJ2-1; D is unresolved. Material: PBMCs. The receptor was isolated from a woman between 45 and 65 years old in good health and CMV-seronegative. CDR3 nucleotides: TGCAGCGTTGGAGTCCAATACAATGAGCAGTTCTTC. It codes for CSVGVQYNEQFF.